This is a list of T cell receptor beta chains from one sample in a study of immune evolution from preneoplasia to lung adenocarcinoma. This table comes from immunoSEQ multiplex PCR, and its TCRdb copy is limited to in-frame clones, with some not included. The sample yields 14,000 or so clones, 85% to 90% seen once. Sequenced input: FFPE lung adenocarcinoma in situ tissue. These receptors were obtained from a donor at least 70 years old with lung adenocarcinoma. Both conserved end residues are part of each CDR3. Each record gives: clone size, J gene, D gene, V gene, CDR3 protein, CDR3 DNA. A D gene is named only where the DNA matches it firmly. Some rows mark clone size as missing; the rest say once, few, many or name a class of expanded clone.

>NA|TRBJ2-5|NA|TRBV7-6
CASSQSSLQGTQYF
TGTGCCAGCAGCCAAAGTTCCCTCCAGGGGACCCAGTACTTC
>once|TRBJ2-2|TRBD1|TRBV11-2
CASSPRTGWDTGELFF
TGTGCCAGCAGCCCACGGACAGGGTGGGACACCGGGGAGCTGTTTTTT
>NA|TRBJ2-6|NA|TRBV7-8
CASRRGSSGANVLTF
TGTGCCAGCCGGAGGGGAAGCTCTGGGGCCAACGTCCTGACTTTC
>NA|TRBJ1-4|NA|TRBV25-1
CASSDPRGGEKLFF
TGTGCCAGCAGTGACCCTCGCGGGGGGGAAAAACTGTTTTTT
>few|TRBJ1-2|NA|TRBV28
CANSPRGIDYGYTF
TGTGCCAACTCACCCCGGGGAATCGACTATGGCTACACCTTC
>NA|TRBJ2-3|TRBD2|TRBV18
CASSPQHPSLAGVEDTQYF
TGTGCCAGCTCACCACAACACCCGAGTCTAGCGGGAGTAGAAGATACGCAGTATTTT
>NA|TRBJ2-7|NA|TRBV11-2
CASSFGRARSYEQYF
TGTGCCAGCAGCTTCGGCAGGGCTAGGTCCTACGAGCAGTACTTC
>NA|TRBJ2-2|NA|TRBV9
CASSATGELFF
TGTGCCAGCAGCGCGACCGGGGAGCTGTTTTTT
>NA|TRBJ1-3|TRBD1|TRBV6-5
CASRDRTSGNTIYF
TGTGCCAGCAGGGACAGGACCTCTGGAAACACCATATATTTT
>NA|TRBJ1-5|NA|TRBV20-1
CSAARTQPQHF
TGCAGTGCCGCAAGAACTCAGCCCCAGCATTTT
>NA|TRBJ2-7|TRBD2|TRBV19
CASSMGLAGTSREQYF
TGTGCCAGTAGTATGGGACTAGCGGGAACCTCAAGAGAGCAGTACTTC
>once|TRBJ2-3|NA|TRBV7-3
CASSLNPDLTDTQYF
TGTGCCAGCAGCTTAAATCCCGACCTGACAGATACGCAGTATTTT
>NA|TRBJ1-5|NA|TRBV19
CASSIGGFGNQPQHF
TGTGCCAGTAGTATAGGAGGGTTTGGCAATCAGCCCCAGCATTTT
>NA|TRBJ2-3|TRBD2|TRBV5-8
CASSLLSVGLAGGNTQYF
TGTGCCAGCAGCTTGCTTTCCGTGGGGCTAGCGGGAGGAAATACGCAGTATTTT
>NA|TRBJ2-1|TRBD2|TRBV25-1
CASTHLAGGSSYNEQFF
TGTGCCAGTACGCATCTAGCGGGAGGGAGCTCCTACAATGAGCAGTTCTTC
>NA|TRBJ2-4|TRBD1|TRBV27
CASSYSGTANRLAKNIQYF
TGTGCCAGCTCTTACTCCGGGACAGCTAACAGACTAGCCAAAAACATTCAGTACTTC
>NA|TRBJ1-2|NA|TRBV5-4
CASSSDSPINYGYTF
TGTGCCAGCAGCTCTGACAGCCCAATTAACTATGGCTACACCTTC
>NA|TRBJ2-7|NA|TRBV4-2
CASSQDGSGVSYEQYF
TGTGCCAGCAGCCAAGATGGGTCGGGAGTCTCCTACGAGCAGTACTTC
>NA|TRBJ2-7|NA|TRBV10-3
CAISPRFFYEQYF
TGTGCCATCAGCCCCCGGTTTTTCTACGAGCAGTACTTC
>NA|TRBJ2-7|NA|TRBV27
CASSFSGQSYEQYF
TGTGCCAGCAGTTTTTCAGGACAGTCCTACGAGCAGTACTTC
>medium-sized|TRBJ1-2|NA|TRBV19
CASSPNGAMRGIYTF
TGTGCCAGTAGCCCGAATGGGGCGATGAGAGGAATCTACACCTTC
>NA|TRBJ2-7|NA|TRBV10-2
CASTGSYYEQYF
TGCGCCAGCACCGGCTCATACTACGAGCAGTACTTC
>NA|TRBJ2-3|TRBD2|TRBV27
CASSGSGTTSTDTQYF
TGTGCCAGCAGTGGCTCCGGGACTACAAGCACAGATACGCAGTATTTT
>NA|TRBJ1-1|NA|TRBV4-2
CASSQSPNTEAFF
TGTGCCAGCAGCCAAAGCCCGAACACTGAAGCTTTCTTT
>NA|TRBJ2-7|TRBD1|TRBV6-5
CASKVNGQGDYEQYF
TGTGCCAGCAAAGTCAATGGACAGGGTGACTACGAGCAGTACTTC
>NA|TRBJ1-1|NA|TRBV10-1
CASRGRPNTEAFF
TGCGCCAGCAGGGGACGGCCAAACACTGAAGCTTTCTTT